This T cell receptor (beta chain) is drawn from a study of T-cell memory formation after mild COVID-19. Study-level findings and limits: Second-wave clones reaching peak frequency on day 37 lacked confirmed SARS-CoV-2 specificity. Several responding clones turned up in pre-infection memory, indicating that cross-reactive memory may have taken part.

CDR1 SGHNT and CDR2 YYREEE come from the germline V gene (reference sequence). The length of the CDR3 is 13 residues. V lost 4 bases and J 0 bases, leaving 6 bases between the germline ends. There are a few counts of this clonotype. Its antigen is not known. TCRdb itself ran the 5' RACE reads through MiXCR, one entry per CDR3 protein. Seen here are some 600,000 distinct CDR3 sequences, around 15% observed once, and the top ten hold about 8.1%. The material sequenced was PBMCs or a T cell subset sorted from them (not recorded which). The chain couples TRBV5-4 to TRBJ2-3; D remains ambiguous. The receptor's source is an adult woman who had mild COVID-19 (a few samples of this study predate the infection). Cell type and time point are not known. DNA of the CDR3: TGTGCCAGCAGCATCGGTAGCACAGATACGCAGTATTTT. It translates to CASSIGSTDTQYF.